The clone carrying this TCR beta chain turned up a few times. What it binds is not known. Extracted RNA was reverse transcribed into cDNA, the sequencing template. Sequencing used immunoSEQ multiplex PCR; TCRdb keeps in-frame clones, though not all of them. The data show around 12,000 clones, 60% seen once. The data were obtained in a study of CD8+ T cells in alopecia areata. Study context: The drug, oral tofacitinib, was given to treated patients at 5 to 10 mg twice daily. It was 6 to 18 months of tofacitinib, and then there were 6 months off drug. Study-wide results and caveats: Normal skin's resident alphabeta T cells are also sequenced in scalp samples. Clonality in lesional scalp, especially alopecia totalis/universalis, exceeded that of normal scalp.

Alopecia areata patients had lesional scalp punch biopsies and peripheral blood taken from them. The CDR3 totals 17 residues. Trimming removed 4 bases from V and 0 bases from J; junction bases left unmatched: 7. Germline CDR1 is MNHNS and CDR2 is SASEGT. What was sequenced was skin. The J gene is TRBJ2-1, the V gene TRBV6-1, with 9 bases fitting TRBD1. The sequence derives from a human donor with alopecia areata. CDR3 sequence: CASSVVGTGSSYNEQFF. The CDR3 DNA is TGTGCCAGCAGTGTAGTCGGGACAGGGAGCTCCTACAATGAGCAGTTCTTC.